This T cell receptor (beta chain) was obtained from a study of blood T cell repertoires in COVID-19. On the study more broadly: COVID-19 samples, acute and convalescent, were from the United States, Italy and Spain. T cells, B-cell-depleted T cells, or PBMCs provided the cDNA or gDNA that served as material.

Germline V gene data show CDR1 as SGHVS and CDR2 as FQNEAQ. With 5 bases clipped from V and 1 base from J, the junction kept 6 bases outside the gene matches. This CDR3 is 17 amino acids long. Authors' analysis steps: By means of reference gene primer amplification, nucleated cell counts were estimated. Method: immunoSEQ multiplex PCR; TCRdb's copy keeps in-frame clones and lacks some. V and J calls and clone size follow that table, whereas D and trimming were derived from the DNA. The sample carries 90,000 to 130,000 clones, roughly 80% recorded once. The clonotype was recovered from a man in his 70s with acute or convalescent COVID-19. V gene TRBV7-8 combines with J gene TRBJ2-3; 13 bases match TRBD2. The sample was peripheral blood. This chain's CDR3 is CASSPGTSGVGTDTQYF. In nucleotides, the CDR3 is TGTGCCAGCAGCCCGGGGACTAGCGGGGTGGGCACAGATACGCAGTATTTT.